Below are 31 T cell receptor beta chains sequenced from a single sample in a study of spatial heterogeneity in lung cancer. Time point noted: sample taken at primary tumor resection. TCRdb itself ran the 5' RACE reads through MiXCR, one entry per CDR3 protein. The top ten hold over 40% of the sample, which has tens of thousands of distinct CDR3 sequences, approximately 12% seen once. This specimen consisted of PBMCs, obtained at surgery. The receptor set was obtained from a male donor with early-stage non-small cell lung cancer.

CDR3 DNA sequence: TGTGCCAGCAGACAGGGGTTGGGGGCCAACGTCCTGACTTTC. Protein sequence: CASRQGLGANVLTF. The chain employs TRBV6-5 and TRBJ2-6; 7 bases match TRBD1. The CDR3 has 14 amino acids. Germline CDR1 and CDR2: MNHEY and SVGAGI. The junction had 3 bases not matched to a gene; V was cut back by 6 bases and J by 4 bases.

This clonotype came up many times. The chain is built from TRBV10-3 and TRBJ1-2; 9 bases align to TRBD1. CDR3 length: 13 residues. With V trimmed by 6 bases and J by 7 bases, 6 bases remained unmatched. The germline V gene encodes CDR1 ENHRY and CDR2 SYGVKD. Here the CDR3 reads CAIRQGADGGYTF. Written as DNA, the CDR3 is TGTGCCATCAGACAGGGGGCTGATGGTGGCTACACCTTC.

The sample holds a few counts of this clonotype. The V gene is TRBV20-1, the J gene TRBJ2-1, with 12 bases identical to TRBD2. The CDR3 sequence is 14 residues long. Germline V CDR1 and CDR2: DFQATT, SNEGSKA (reference sequence). Germline trimming cut 3 bases from V and 6 bases from J; bases unmatched to any gene: 3. This chain's CDR3 is CSASVGLAGNEQFF. CDR3 coding DNA: TGCAGTGCTAGCGTGGGACTAGCGGGCAATGAGCAGTTCTTC.

Ten or more counts support this clonotype. The chain combines TRBV5-1 with TRBJ2-7; 7 bases agree with TRBD1. This CDR3 contains 14 residues. Germline values: CDR1 SGHRS, CDR2 YFSETQ. The junction had 2 bases not matched to a gene; V was cut back by 0 bases and J by 2 bases. The CDR3 here is CASSLGQGAYEQYF. CDR3 coding DNA: TGCGCCAGCAGCTTGGGGCAGGGGGCCTACGAGCAGTACTTC. The full variable domain, with the rest looked up from reference TRBV5-1 and TRBJ2-7, is KAGVTQTPRYLIKTRGQQVTLSCSPISGHRSVSWYQQTPGQGLQFLFEYFSETQRNKGNFPGRFSGRQFSNSRSEMNVSTLELGDSALYLCASSLGQGAYEQYFGPGTRLTVT.

This clonotype was picked up a small number of times. This chain links TRBV7-2 with TRBJ1-6; D ambiguous. The CDR3 is 15 amino acids. Trimming pared 3 bases from V and 8 bases from J, leaving 14 bases between. CDR1 is SGHTA and CDR2 is FQGNSA in the germline V gene. CDR3 in amino acids: CASSLTWLGDSPLHF. The CDR3 DNA follows: TGTGCCAGCAGCTTGACTTGGTTGGGAGATTCACCCCTCCACTTT.

This clonotype was seen only a few times. The chain carries TRBV9 and TRBJ2-3; 7 positions agree with TRBD2. Per the germline V gene, CDR1 is SGDLS and CDR2 is YYNGEE. There are 16 residues in the CDR3. Unmatched junction bases numbered 5, after V lost 1 base and J lost 0 bases. The CDR3 bases are TGTGCCAGCAGCGTAAATTGGGGGGGAAGCACAGATACGCAGTATTTT. Amino acids: CASSVNWGGSTDTQYF. The variable domain in full, completed from reference TRBV9 and TRBJ2-3, reads DSGVTQTPKHLITATGQRVTLRCSPRSGDLSVYWYQQSLDQGLQFLIQYYNGEERAKGNILERFSAQQFPDLHSELNLSSLELGDSALYFCASSVNWGGSTDTQYFGPGTRLTVL.

This clonotype was seen at least ten times. This chain connects TRBV30 to TRBJ1-5, with no clear D. Germline V gene sequence: CDR1 GTSNPN, CDR2 SVGIG (reference sequence). Between the trimmed V and J ends, which lost 3 bases and 4 bases, there was a span of 7 bases. The CDR3 has 12 residues. Here the CDR3 DNA reads TGTGCCTGGAGGTTAGGAAATCAGCCCCAGCATTTT. Its translation is CAWRLGNQPQHF. Complete variable domain (other parts from reference TRBV30 and TRBJ1-5): SQTIHQWPATLVQPVGSPLSLECTVEGTSNPNLYWYRQAAGRGLQLLFYSVGIGQISSEVPQNLSASRPQDRQFILSSKKLLLSDSGFYLCAWRLGNQPQHFGDGTRLSIL.

This clonotype was recorded a few times. V is TRBV6-1 and J is TRBJ1-5; TRBD1 might be the D (6 bases). Trimming stripped 8 bases from V and 1 base from J, with 15 bases between. The CDR3 totals 15 residues. Germline CDR1 reads MNHNS; CDR2 reads SASEGT. The CDR3 loop reads CASGGGGFSNQPQHF. The CDR3 bases are TGTGCCAGCGGAGGGGGGGGTTTCAGCAATCAGCCCCAGCATTTT.

This chain links TRBV7-2 with TRBJ2-7, with TRBD2 identical over 7 bases. CDR3 length: 14 residues. Germline V lookup: CDR1 SGHTA, CDR2 FQGNSA. With 5 bases clipped from V and 2 bases from J, the junction kept 6 bases outside the gene matches. CDR3 region: CASSLEAGPYEQYF. DNA for the CDR3: TGTGCCAGCAGCCTCGAAGCGGGGCCCTACGAGCAGTACTTC. Supplemented by reference TRBV7-2 and TRBJ2-7, the full variable domain reads GAGVSQSPSNKVTEKGKDVELRCDPISGHTALYWYRQSLGQGLEFLIYFQGNSAPDKSGLPSDRFSAERTGGSVSTLTIQRTQQEDSAVYLCASSLEAGPYEQYFGPGTRLTVT.

V and J are TRBV11-2 and TRBJ2-7, with D tentatively TRBD2 (6 bases). Germline CDR1 and CDR2: SGHAT and FQNNGV. Trimming stripped 5 bases from V and 7 bases from J, with 18 bases between. The CDR3 has 14 residues. The CDR3 coding sequence is TGTGCCAGCAGCGCCGTGGGGGGTGGGTTTGAGCAGTACTTC. It translates to CASSAVGGGFEQYF.

This clonotype was found a few times. This chain connects TRBV24-1 to TRBJ2-1, with D perhaps matching TRBD2 (5 bases). The CDR3 is made up of 14 amino acids. Per the germline V gene, CDR1 is KGHDR and CDR2 is SFDVKD. Trimming cost V 4 bases and J 6 bases, with 12 bases left between them. CDR3 DNA: TGTGCCACCAGTGACCCCGGACTCATCAATGAGCAGTTCTTC. Encoded protein: CATSDPGLINEQFF.

This clonotype was seen only a few times. This sequence joins TRBV29-1 and TRBJ2-3; 7 bases fit TRBD2. Unmatched junction bases numbered 7, after V lost 3 bases and J lost 4 bases. The CDR3 consists of 14 residues. Looked up from germline, CDR1 is SQVTM and CDR2 is ANQGSEA. CDR3 nucleotides: TGCAGCGTTGAGCCTGCGGGAGCGGCAGATACGCAGTATTTT. Protein: CSVEPAGAADTQYF.

The chain joins TRBV6-2 or TRBV6-3 to TRBJ2-7; D is perhaps TRBD1 (5 bases). Germline V gene sequence: CDR1 MNHEY, CDR2 SVGEGT. V was clipped by 8 bases and J by 5 bases, with 10 bases between them. This CDR3 spans 11 amino acids. CDR3 protein: CASGQGHEQYF. The CDR3 DNA reads TGTGCCAGCGGGCAGGGCCACGAGCAGTACTTC.

This rearrangement joins TRBV7-2 to TRBJ2-5; 7 bases map to TRBD2. Germline V gene data show CDR1 as SGHTA and CDR2 as FQGNSA. This CDR3 is 14 amino acids long. V lost 4 bases and J lost 5; bases outside the gene matches: 7. CDR3 amino acids: CASSWGGRGETQYF. The CDR3 DNA reads as TGTGCCAGCAGCTGGGGGGGACGAGGGGAGACCCAGTACTTC.

In its sample, this clonotype was seen a few times. This chain connects TRBV12-3 or TRBV12-4 to TRBJ1-6; a weak D match, TRBD1 (5 bases). V lost 1 base and J 7 bases, leaving 11 bases between the germline ends. The CDR3 is made up of 15 amino acids. CDR3: CASSLGPGTNSPLHF. In nucleotides, the CDR3 is TGTGCCAGCAGTTTAGGTCCAGGGACCAATTCACCCCTCCACTTT.

The V and J genes are TRBV11-2 and TRBJ2-1, with 8 bases lining up with TRBD2. CDR1 and CDR2 from the germline V gene are SGHAT and FQNNGV. The CDR3 extends over 16 amino acids. V gave up 2 bases and J gave up 3 bases; unmatched junction bases: 6. The CDR3 nucleotides are TGTGCCAGCAGCTTATCGGGGGGGGCCTTCTACAATGAGCAGTTCTTC. Its protein product is CASSLSGGAFYNEQFF.

This clonotype was seen a few times. CDR3 protein: CATRRGGPNTQYF. Written as DNA, the CDR3 is TGTGCCACACGGCGGGGGGGCCCTAATACGCAGTATTTT. The rearrangement uses TRBV10-3 and TRBJ2-3, with TRBD2 matching over 9 bases. V shed 10 bases, J shed 7 bases, and the junction held 9 bases outside the gene matches. Germline-derived CDR1 and CDR2 are ENHRY and SYGVKD. The length of the CDR3 is 13 residues.

This clonotype was seen more than once but under ten times. The chain links TRBV28 to TRBJ2-3; D unresolved. Trimming left V 6 bases short and J 0 bases short, with 10 bases between. CDR3 length: 14 amino acids. CDR1 is MDHEN and CDR2 is SYDVKM in the germline V gene. CDR3 nucleotide sequence: TGTGCCAGCAGGGGGTCGGTTAGCACAGATACGCAGTATTTT. This translates into CASRGSVSTDTQYF. The full variable domain, in which reference TRBV28 and TRBJ2-3 provide the parts outside the CDR3, is DVKVTQSSRYLVKRTGEKVFLECVQDMDHENMFWYRQDPGLGLRLIYFSYDVKMKEKGDIPEGYSVSREKKERFSLILESASTNQTSMYLCASRGSVSTDTQYFGPGTRLTVL.

The chain recombines TRBV5-4 with TRBJ1-2; possible D gene TRBD1, 6 bases. The germline V and J ends were trimmed by 6 bases and 2 bases, with 11 bases remaining between them. The CDR3 has 13 residues. CDR1 and CDR2 from the germline V gene are SGHNT and YYREEE (reference sequence). CDR3 amino acids: CASTLRGNYGYTF. The CDR3, as DNA: TGTGCCAGCACCCTCAGGGGCAACTATGGCTACACCTTC.

The chain is built from TRBV18 and TRBJ2-5, with D unclear. The CDR3 spans 13 residues. CDR1 is KGHSH, CDR2 LQKENI, per germline. With 2 bases removed from V and 2 bases from J, the gap between germline ends came to 6 bases. CDR3 protein: CASSPSQQETQYF. The CDR3 bases are TGTGCCAGCTCACCATCACAACAAGAGACCCAGTACTTC.

This clonotype came up many times. The chain couples TRBV7-2 to TRBJ2-3; 9 nucleotides align to TRBD2. This CDR3 is 15 amino acids long. The V gene's germline CDR1 is SGHTA and CDR2 FQGNSA. The J segment lost 4 bases and the V segment lost 5 bases, leaving 7 bases of the junction unmatched. For the CDR3, the DNA is TGTGCCAGCAGCGATCCGGGACTAGCTGCAGATACGCAGTATTTT. Its translation: CASSDPGLAADTQYF.

The rearrangement uses TRBV28 and TRBJ2-3; D is uncertain. Germline CDR1 MDHEN, CDR2 SYDVKM. V dropped 3 bases and J dropped 8 bases, with 12 bases sitting between them. The CDR3 sequence is 13 residues long. The DNA for the CDR3 is TGTGCCAGCAGTTTGATAAATCGAGGTACGCAGTATTTT. This gives the protein CASSLINRGTQYF. Filled out from reference TRBV28 and TRBJ2-3, the complete variable domain reads DVKVTQSSRYLVKRTGEKVFLECVQDMDHENMFWYRQDPGLGLRLIYFSYDVKMKEKGDIPEGYSVSREKKERFSLILESASTNQTSMYLCASSLINRGTQYFGPGTRLTVL.

In its sample, this clonotype was seen many times. V gene TRBV9 combines with J gene TRBJ2-3; 8 nucleotides line up with TRBD2. Germline CDR1 and CDR2: SGDLS and YYNGEE. The CDR3 length is 15 residues. V gave up 0 bases and J gave up 11 bases; unmatched junction bases: 11. The CDR3 sequence: CASSVDAGGIEEQYF. The DNA of the CDR3 is TGTGCCAGCAGCGTAGATGCGGGGGGCATAGAAGAGCAGTATTTT. Combining the CDR3 with reference TRBV9 and TRBJ2-3 gives the whole variable domain DSGVTQTPKHLITATGQRVTLRCSPRSGDLSVYWYQQSLDQGLQFLIQYYNGEERAKGNILERFSAQQFPDLHSELNLSSLELGDSALYFCASSVDAGGIEEQYFGPGTRLTVL.

This clonotype was observed a single time. Since a much larger clone is just one base distant, this may be a read error. J is TRBJ1-6 and V is TRBV5-4; D remains ambiguous. The CDR3 has 12 residues. V dropped 0 bases and J dropped 5 bases, with 0 bases sitting between them. Germline V gene lookup returns CDR1 SGHNT and CDR2 YYREEE (reference sequence). CDR3 coding DNA: TGTGCCAGCAGCTTGGATAATTCACCCCTCCACTTT. Translating gives CASSLDNSPLHF.

The chain has TRBV19 and TRBJ1-4, with a tentative D call TRBD1 (6 bases). Between the trimmed V and J ends, which lost 6 bases and 14 bases, there was a span of 22 bases. This CDR3 has 14 amino acids. CDR1 LNHDA and CDR2 SQIVND come from the germline V gene (reference sequence). CDR3 bases: TGTGCCAGTAGCACCCTACAGGGTCCCGTATTGCTGTTTTTT. This gives the protein CASSTLQGPVLLFF.

This chain uses TRBV5-5 with TRBJ2-2, with D unclear. The CDR3 runs to 15 residues. V was shortened by 2 bases and J by 3 bases, with 11 bases between the two germline ends. Germline assignment: CDR1 SGHKS and CDR2 YYEKEE (reference sequence). As DNA, the CDR3 is TGTGCCAGCAGCTTCATCCCGGCGGACACCGGGGAGCTGTTTTTT. Residues: CASSFIPADTGELFF.

This clonotype came up many times. The chain employs TRBV6-2 or TRBV6-3 and TRBJ1-1, with 9 nucleotides matching TRBD1. Germline V gene sequence: CDR1 MNHEY, CDR2 SVGEGT. The CDR3 spans 17 residues. The V and J ends lost 6 bases and 4 bases, in that order; junction bases with no gene match: 15. This CDR3 is CASSYRNPTTGGTEAFF. In DNA form, the CDR3 reads TGTGCCAGCAGCTATAGAAACCCTACGACAGGGGGCACTGAAGCTTTCTTT.

The V gene is TRBV6-2 or TRBV6-3, the J gene TRBJ2-3; TRBD2 matches 9 bases. V shed 0 bases and J 0 bases; nucleotides not matched to a gene: 7. Per the germline V gene, CDR1 is MNHEY and CDR2 is SVGEGT. The CDR3 is 18 amino acids. CDR3 sequence (DNA): TGTGCCAGCAGTTACTCCCTGAGCGGGGGGCGTAGCACAGATACGCAGTATTTT. Translating it yields CASSYSLSGGRSTDTQYF.

This rearrangement joins TRBV5-1 to TRBJ2-3; the D gene is possibly TRBD1 (5 bases). The CDR3 extends over 15 amino acids. V lost 2 bases and J lost 0, with 10 bases in between. CDR1 SGHRS and CDR2 YFSETQ come from the germline V gene. The CDR3 sequence: CASSFEQASTDTQYF. The CDR3 region has the DNA TGCGCCAGCAGCTTTGAACAGGCTAGCACAGATACGCAGTATTTT.

This clonotype was seen a few times. This chain connects TRBV20-1 to TRBJ2-1; D may be TRBD2 (7 bases). Trimming left V 6 bases short and J 5 bases short, with 20 bases between. The CDR3 is 15 residues long. Germline CDR1 and CDR2: DFQATT and SNEGSKA (reference sequence). Written as DNA, the CDR3 is TGCAGTGCCACTACCACCGGGGGGCCCAACAATGAGCAGTTCTTC. Its translation: CSATTTGGPNNEQFF.

The chain recombines TRBV24-1 with TRBJ2-2; D possibly corresponds to TRBD1 (6 bases). CDR1 and CDR2 (germline): KGHDR, SFDVKD. The CDR3 is made up of 14 amino acids. V was pared by 7 bases and J by 6 bases, with 14 bases between. CDR3 region: CATRGDKEAGELFF. In DNA, the CDR3 is TGTGCCACCAGGGGGGACAAGGAAGCCGGGGAGCTGTTTTTT.